This T cell receptor beta chain was sequenced for a study of T cells after yellow fever vaccination (dated by TCRdb to the late 2010s). Broadly, across the study: The SMART-Seq v4 Ultra Low Input RNA kit was used to prepare libraries from fractions with low cell numbers. Two healthy male donors, one aged 18 to 30 and one aged 30 to 40 years, made up the cohort. To follow T-cell clones before and after primary and booster YFV17D yellow fever vaccination, bulk TCR alpha and beta repertoires were sequenced over time. Blood samples were taken at several timepoints before and after primary and secondary immunization, and bulk PBMC replicates and cell subsets were isolated.

The CDR3 numbers 13 residues from cysteine through phenylalanine. Of the read, only the CDR3 DNA is kept; its 39 bases are in frame from base 1. For CDR1 and CDR2, the germline V gene lists SGHTA and FQGNSA. The V end loses 5 bases and the J end loses 3 bases, and a stretch of 9 bases separates them. This clonotype was seen only a few times. Its antigen specificity is not known. No much larger clone is present one base from it, and per-base qualities are unavailable. Overall study results and their limits: The secondary T-cell response was weaker than the primary response but faster, peaking on day 5 instead of day 15. Most clones expanded after primary vaccination (around 96% of CD4 and 88% of CD8) were re-detected after the booster, suggesting that broad memory maintenance occurred. A small fraction of clonotypes appeared in both the CD4 and CD8 compartments, likely as a result of convergent recombination. The study included only a couple of donors, which limits how far the findings can be generalized. FACS-sorted repertoires could contain abundant contaminating clonotypes from the bulk population, so computational filtering was required.

Synthesis of TCR cDNA relied on 5'RACE template switching, a step that introduced a universal primer site along with unique molecular identifiers. cDNA synthesis was primed from both the TCR alpha and TCR beta constant segments. Library amplification used two PCR steps, and the second PCR step added sample barcodes and sequencing adapters. Sequencing of libraries was performed on Illumina HiSeq 2500 (2x100 bp) or NovaSeq (2x150 bp). The authors' pipeline ran thus. MIGEC was used to demultiplex reads and collapse the reads into UMI consensus sequences, and MiXCR was used for V(D)J alignment. Vaccine-responding clonotypes were identified with edgeR using replicate PBMC samples, with FDR below 0.01 and a log2 fold change above 5 up to day 15 being required. CD4 or CD8 identity was assigned to each bulk clonotype according to whether the clonotype was present at higher abundance in the sequenced CD4 repertoire or the sequenced CD8 repertoire. TCRdb handled the public reads itself, with Q25 trimming in fastp and clone calling in MiXCR, and kept productive beta chains. Every entry covers one CDR3 protein and lists the most common genes and DNA from its rows. The V and J calls shown here were made by TCRdb, not taken from the authors' results. The sample table shows 400,000 or so distinct CDR3 sequences, and under 14% are seen once. Roughly 18% of the sample is taken by the ten largest.

Taken with the paper, the label for treatment or condition translates to: live attenuated yellow fever vaccine strain. At every blood-draw timepoint, two biological replicates of bulk PBMCs were collected. A standard Ficoll-Paque protocol was used to isolate PBMCs from peripheral blood. RNA was extracted with TriZol from bulk PBMCs, CD4 and CD8 fractions, and dextramer-positive and dextramer-negative fractions. This TCR was recovered from a man younger than 35 who received the YFV17D yellow fever vaccine. The sample in question was PBMCs, obtained on the day of the first yellow fever vaccination. The chain is assembled from TRBV7-2 and TRBJ2-3, with no confident D gene call. The nucleotides are TGTGCCAGCAGCCCCATCACTACAGATACGCAGTATTTT. Translated, this is CASSPITTDTQYF.